A single sample gave rise to the 22 T cell receptor beta chains below, sequenced in a study of beta chain features in type 1 diabetes. Expressed TCRB transcripts got sequenced, as all isolated RNA was reverse transcribed. Produced via immunoSEQ multiplex PCR; TCRdb's table is partial and in-frame only. The table records under 950,000 clones, 15% to 20% of them present only once. The sequenced sample consisted of naive CD4+ T cells from blood. The receptors derive from a woman under 30 in good health.

The chain uses TRBV6-5 and TRBJ2-5; 9 nucleotides match TRBD2. Germline CDR1 is MNHEY and CDR2 is SVGAGI. With V trimmed by 3 bases and J by 5 bases, 10 bases remained unmatched. CDR3 length: 16 residues. CDR3 nucleotide sequence: TGTGCCAGCAGTTATTCGGGGCTAGCGGGATGGGAGACCCAGTACTTC. Residues: CASSYSGLAGWETQYF.

The V call is TRBV7-8, the J call TRBJ1-4; no clear D gene. V lost 5 bases, J lost 4 bases, and 17 bases lay in between. Germline CDR1 is SGHVS and CDR2 is FQNEAQ. This CDR3 has 16 residues. CDR3 sequence (DNA): TGTGCCAGCAGCCCAGCTGGGCCAGTCTATAATGAAAAACTGTTTTTT. Translated: CASSPAGPVYNEKLFF.

This clone was seen only a few times. This sequence joins TRBV15 and TRBJ2-5; TRBD2 agrees at 7 bases. J gave up 4 bases and V 1 base, and 12 bases lay outside the gene matches. Germline loops: CDR1 LNHNV, CDR2 YYDKDF (reference sequence). The length of the CDR3 is 17 residues. As DNA, the CDR3 is TGTGCCACCAGCAGAGGCCGTCGAGGGACGGGGGGAGAGACCCAGTACTTC. As protein: CATSRGRRGTGGETQYF.

This clone has a handful of counts. Other DNA variants within this sample encode the same CDR3. The rearrangement uses TRBV5-1 and TRBJ1-1; weak D call: TRBD1 (6 bases). Germline lookup yields CDR1 SGHRS and CDR2 YFSETQ. V was pared by 0 bases and J by 0 bases, with 6 bases between. This CDR3 comprises 14 residues. The CDR3 here is CASSLDRVNTEAFF. The DNA for the CDR3 is TGCGCCAGCAGCTTGGACAGGGTGAACACTGAAGCTTTCTTT.

The chain employs TRBV7-2 and TRBJ2-2, with 8 nucleotides matching TRBD2. The CDR3 covers 17 residues. J gave up 6 bases and V 8 bases, and 17 bases lay outside the gene matches. Per the germline V gene, CDR1 is SGHTA and CDR2 is FQGNSA. The DNA for the CDR3 is TGTGCCAGCTCCCAGCTCCCGAGCGGGAGAATAGCCGGGGAGCTGTTTTTT. As protein: CASSQLPSGRIAGELFF.

In nucleotides, the CDR3 is TGTGCCAGCAGATACACTGAAGCTTTCTTT. Protein: CASRYTEAFF. The chain carries TRBV6-6 and TRBJ1-1; D unresolved. Trimming removed 6 bases from V and 3 bases from J, with 2 bases in between. Germline V gene sequence: CDR1 MNHNY, CDR2 SVGAGI (reference sequence). There are 10 residues in the CDR3.

This clone was detected many times. The chain uses TRBV13 and TRBJ2-4, with TRBD2 matching over 9 bases. Trimming cost V 5 bases and J 3 bases; bases outside gene matches: 8. Germline V gives CDR1 PRHDT, CDR2 FYEKMQ (reference sequence). The CDR3 is 16 residues long. CDR3 nucleotide sequence: TGTGCCAGCAGCCCCAGGACTAGCGCCGTCAAAAACATTCAGTACTTC. Translation gives CASSPRTSAVKNIQYF.

The chain carries TRBV7-3 and TRBJ1-1, with a possible D match to TRBD1 (6 bases). The V end was cut by 7 bases, the J end by 7 bases, with 19 bases between. This CDR3 contains 14 residues. Germline CDR1 is SGHTA and CDR2 is FQGTGA. CDR3 protein: CASKGTGSMSEAFF. The CDR3 DNA reads TGTGCCAGCAAAGGCACAGGGTCTATGAGTGAAGCTTTCTTT.

This clone was observed a few times. The chain is built from TRBV6-5 and TRBJ2-3; D might be TRBD2 (7 bases). CDR3 length: 15 amino acids. Per germline, CDR1 MNHEY and CDR2 SVGAGI. Between the trimmed V and J ends, which lost 2 bases and 4 bases, there was a span of 13 bases. The CDR3 protein is CASSYGGGGPDTQYF. The CDR3 nucleotides read TGTGCCAGCAGTTACGGGGGCGGGGGCCCAGATACGCAGTATTTT.

For this clone: The sample contains more than one DNA sequence encoding this CDR3. The chain recombines TRBV13 with TRBJ2-4; D not resolved. Per germline, CDR1 PRHDT and CDR2 FYEKMQ (reference sequence). The CDR3 loop spans 14 amino acids. V dropped 5 bases and J dropped 0 bases, with 8 bases sitting between them. CDR3 region: CASSRSRAKNIQYF. The CDR3 nucleotides read TGTGCCAGCAGCCGTTCAAGAGCCAAAAACATTCAGTACTTC.

The chain is built from TRBV4-1 and TRBJ2-7, with D possibly matching TRBD2 (6 bases). V shed 4 bases and J shed 3 bases, with 22 bases lying between them. Per the germline V gene, CDR1 is MGHRA and CDR2 is YSYEKL. There are 17 residues in the CDR3. CDR3 nucleotides: TGCGCCAGCAGCCCCGGGAAGGTGGCGGGGTCACACTACGAGCAGTACTTC. Translated: CASSPGKVAGSHYEQYF.

The chain has TRBV9 and TRBJ2-2; D unresolved. CDR1 is SGDLS, CDR2 YYNGEE, per germline. The CDR3 spans 13 residues. Trimming took off 3 bases at V and 5 bases at J, with 8 bases between the two ends. CDR3 sequence: CASSDKGTGELFF. The CDR3 nucleotides read TGTGCCAGCAGCGACAAGGGTACCGGGGAGCTGTTTTTT.

Remarks on this clone: Other DNA sequences in this sample translate to the same CDR3. The rearrangement links TRBV7-9 to TRBJ2-5; TRBD2 might be the D (5 bases). V was pared by 2 bases and J by 5 bases, with 6 bases between. Germline V lookup: CDR1 SEHNR, CDR2 FQNEAQ (reference sequence). The CDR3 runs 12 residues. The CDR3 region is CASSLRGETQYF. CDR3 bases: TGTGCCAGCAGCTTAAGAGGGGAGACCCAGTACTTC. The full variable domain, its missing parts supplied by reference TRBV7-9 and TRBJ2-5, is DTGVSQNPRHKITKRGQNVTFRCDPISEHNRLYWYRQTLGQGPEFLTYFQNEAQLEKSRLLSDRFSAERPKGSFSTLEIQRTEQGDSAMYLCASSLRGETQYFGPGTRLLVL.

The chain recombines TRBV4-3 with TRBJ2-5; a possible D gene is TRBD1 (5 bases). This CDR3 has 14 residues. The germline CDR1 and CDR2 sequences are LGHNA and YSLEER. V was pared by 1 base and J by 8 bases, with 14 bases between. The CDR3 coding sequence is TGCGCCAGCAGCCAAGTTGCCCAGGGAAACACCCAGTACTTC. Translation gives CASSQVAQGNTQYF.

A note on this clone: Additional DNA sequences in this sample encode the identical CDR3. This chain joins TRBV6-5 and TRBJ2-7, with a possible D match to TRBD2 (5 bases). Germline V gene lookup returns CDR1 MNHEY and CDR2 SVGAGI. Trimming cost V 2 bases and J 1 base, with 9 bases left between them. The CDR3 is made up of 14 amino acids. The CDR3 protein is CASSYTSGSYEQYF. In nucleotides, the CDR3 is TGTGCCAGCAGTTACACCAGCGGTTCCTACGAGCAGTACTTC.

This clone was observed a handful of times. The chain links TRBV11-2 to TRBJ1-5; tentative D call: TRBD1 (5 bases). The CDR3 is made up of 16 amino acids. V dropped 2 bases and J dropped 0 bases, with 11 bases sitting between them. Germline CDR1 is SGHAT and CDR2 is FQNNGV. For the CDR3, the DNA is TGTGCCAGCAGCTTAAGGGCAGGGCTTAGCAATCAGCCCCAGCATTTT. Translated, it gives CASSLRAGLSNQPQHF.

V gene TRBV5-6 combines with J gene TRBJ1-1; 8 bases match TRBD1. CDR3 length: 17 amino acids. Losses at the gene ends were 0 bases for V and 0 bases for J; bases not matched to a gene: 7. Germline V gene sequence: CDR1 SGHDT, CDR2 YYEEEE. CDR3 DNA sequence: TGTGCCAGCAGCTTGGAAGGTAGGACAGGGTTGAACACTGAAGCTTTCTTT. It yields the protein CASSLEGRTGLNTEAFF. The full variable domain, in which reference TRBV5-6 and TRBJ1-1 provide the parts outside the CDR3, is DAGVTQSPTHLIKTRGQQVTLRCSPKSGHDTVSWYQQALGQGPQFIFQYYEEEERQRGNFPDRFSGHQFPNYSSELNVNALLLGDSALYLCASSLEGRTGLNTEAFFGQGTRLTVV.

This clone was observed a handful of times. The chain links TRBV5-4 to TRBJ2-1; D not resolved. The CDR3 runs 17 residues. V shed 2 bases and J shed 0 bases, with 15 bases lying between them. In germline, CDR1 is SGHNT, CDR2 YYREEE (reference sequence). The CDR3 coding sequence is TGTGCCAGCAGCTTTGGGCGGAGATATACCTCCTACAATGAGCAGTTCTTC. This codes for CASSFGRRYTSYNEQFF.

The chain joins TRBV19 to TRBJ2-5; the match to TRBD2 covers 9 bases. Germline V gives CDR1 LNHDA, CDR2 SQIVND (reference sequence). Trimming at V came to 3 bases and at J to 9 bases, leaving 8 bases not matched to a gene. This CDR3 has 14 amino acids. CDR3 nucleotides: TGTGCCAGTAGTATCCGAGGGACTAGCAGCGCCCAGTACTTC. This codes for CASSIRGTSSAQYF.

This clone was seen a few times. This chain connects TRBV19 to TRBJ2-1; 7 nucleotides match TRBD2. Per germline, CDR1 LNHDA and CDR2 SQIVND (reference sequence). V dropped 5 bases and J dropped 0; count of bases not matched to a gene: 7. This CDR3 region has 16 residues. This CDR3 reads CASSWASGGSYNEQFF. CDR3 bases: TGTGCCAGTAGTTGGGCTAGCGGAGGCTCCTACAATGAGCAGTTCTTC. The variable domain in full, completed from reference TRBV19 and TRBJ2-1, reads DGGITQSPKYLFRKEGQNVTLSCEQNLNHDAMYWYRQDPGQGLRLIYYSQIVNDFQKGDIAEGYSVSREKKESFPLTVTSAQKNPTAFYLCASSWASGGSYNEQFFGPGTRLTVL.

This clone has just a few counts. J is TRBJ2-6 and V is TRBV7-2; D gene uncertain. CDR1 SGHTA and CDR2 FQGNSA come from the germline V gene. The germline V and J ends were trimmed by 4 bases and 2 bases, with 3 bases remaining between them. The CDR3 runs 13 residues. CDR3 coding DNA: TGTGCCAGCAGCTCCCCTGGGGCCAACGTCCTGACTTTC. Protein: CASSSPGANVLTF.

This clone came up a few times. The V call is TRBV6-5, the J call TRBJ2-5; D unclear. The CDR3 loop spans 13 amino acids. V was cut by 6 bases and J by 5 bases, with 13 bases left in between. Per germline, CDR1 MNHEY and CDR2 SVGAGI. CDR3 nucleotide sequence: TGTGCCAGCAGCCCACAAGAGTGGGAGACCCAGTACTTC. Translation: CASSPQEWETQYF.